Following are 32 T cell receptor beta chains from one sample sequenced in a study of control samples from healthy donors and cancer patients (dated by TCRdb to 2018 to 2020). The library was obtained by the immunoSEQ multiplex PCR assay. The table comes from immuneACCESS by way of TCRdb, which keeps in-frame sequences with V and J called. Part of the clones is missing from these tables; in studies checked, under half for an unresolved V gene and the rest for unknown reasons. The sample yields 60,000 to 75,000 clones; about 90% were counted once. The ten largest clones represent around 2.3% of the sample. Sequenced sample: PBMCs. These receptors all stem from a woman aged 45-60 years with head and neck cancer.

The chain joins TRBV9 to TRBJ2-2; tentative D call: TRBD1 (6 bases). The CDR3 spans 15 residues. V was pared by 5 bases and J by 0 bases, with 11 bases between. CDR1 and CDR2 (germline): SGDLS, YYNGEE. The CDR3 DNA sequence: TGTGCCAGCAGTGCCGGGACAACGAACACCGGGGAGCTGTTTTTT. As protein: CASSAGTTNTGELFF.

This clone was counted a single time. This chain uses TRBV10-1 with TRBJ2-7, with D maybe TRBD1 (6 bases). Germline CDR1 is WNHNN and CDR2 is SYGVQD (reference sequence). This CDR3 is 15 amino acids long. V was clipped by 2 bases and J by 1 base, with 12 bases between them. The CDR3 protein is CASSEEQGSSYEQYF. CDR3 DNA: TGCGCCAGCAGTGAGGAGCAGGGGAGTTCCTACGAGCAGTACTTC.

This chain uses TRBV2 with TRBJ2-5; 7 bases are shared with TRBD2. The CDR3 has 15 residues. Looked up from germline, CDR1 is SNHLY and CDR2 is FYNNEI. The J segment lost 8 bases and the V segment lost 4 bases, leaving 13 bases of the junction unmatched. The CDR3 sequence: CASSVGAGPPATQYF. CDR3 bases: TGTGCCAGCAGTGTGGGAGCGGGGCCCCCAGCTACCCAGTACTTC.

The rearrangement uses TRBV6-5 and TRBJ1-1; TRBD1 is a possible D gene (5 bases). Looked up from germline, CDR1 is MNHEY and CDR2 is SVGAGI. This CDR3 is 13 amino acids long. Trimming left V 4 bases short and J 3 bases short, with 9 bases between. In DNA, the CDR3 is TGTGCCAGCAGTTCGGGGACTCACACTGAAGCTTTCTTT. It translates to CASSSGTHTEAFF.

This sequence joins TRBV11-3 and TRBJ2-5, with D tentatively TRBD2 (6 bases). Germline CDR1 and CDR2: SGHNT and YENEEA. V was cut by 3 bases and J by 4 bases, with 12 bases left in between. The length of the CDR3 is 14 residues. The CDR3 DNA sequence: TGTGCCAGCAGCTTGGCAGGAGGGTCAGAGACCCAGTACTTC. Encoded protein: CASSLAGGSETQYF.

Turning to this clone: Relative to the germline gene, one junction end is altered; a read error may explain this. This sequence joins TRBV7-2 and TRBJ2-1; the D is unclear. Germline CDR1 and CDR2: SGHTA and FQGNSA. This CDR3 comprises 13 residues. CDR3 loop: CAGSLPAVNEQFF. The CDR3, as DNA: TGTGCCGGCAGCTTACCGGCCGTTAATGAGCAGTTCTTC.

This chain connects TRBV28 to TRBJ2-2; the D is unclear. CDR3 length: 14 residues. V lost 3 bases to trimming and J lost 1 base, with 6 bases between them. CDR1 is MDHEN, CDR2 SYDVKM, per germline. CDR3 DNA sequence: TGTGCCAGCAGTTTTGGGGTGAACACCGGGGAGCTGTTTTTT. Its translation is CASSFGVNTGELFF.

This clone came up once. The rearrangement uses TRBV10-3 and TRBJ1-1; tentatively, D is TRBD1 (6 bases). CDR3 length: 13 amino acids. Germline V lookup: CDR1 ENHRY, CDR2 SYGVKD. The V gene lost 0 bases and the J gene lost 4 bases, with 6 bases spanning the gap. The CDR3 DNA sequence: TGTGCCATCAGTGAGTCAGGGGGCACTGAAGCTTTCTTT. Translating it yields CAISESGGTEAFF.

The chain uses TRBV27 and TRBJ1-1, with a tentative D call TRBD1 (6 bases). CDR3 length: 14 residues. Trimming removed 9 bases from V and 11 bases from J, with 25 bases in between. Germline CDR1 MNHEY, CDR2 SMNVEV (reference sequence). The CDR3 sequence: CASWEEKGGSVAFF. As DNA, the CDR3 is TGTGCCAGTTGGGAGGAGAAGGGGGGGTCGGTTGCTTTCTTT.

The chain recombines TRBV21-1 with TRBJ2-1; no check of the table's D call, TRBD2, against the DNA was made. TRBV21-1 is given as a pseudogene. The CDR3 extends over 19 amino acids. The CDR3 spells CASSKALGGFCSSYNEQFF. CDR3 DNA sequence: TGTGCCAGCAGCAAAGCCCTGGGAGGGTTCTGCAGCTCCTACAATGAGCAGTTCTTC.

The V call is TRBV20-1, the J call TRBJ2-5; the D is unclear. Germline CDR1 and CDR2: DFQATT and SNEGSKA (reference sequence). CDR3 length: 11 amino acids. With 7 bases removed from V and 2 bases from J, the gap between germline ends came to 8 bases. CDR3 bases: TGCAGTGGGGGAAGACAAGAGACCCAGTACTTC. Translation: CSGGRQETQYF.

The chain joins TRBV28 to TRBJ1-5, with D possibly TRBD1 on 5 matching bases. The germline V and J ends were trimmed by 0 bases and 5 bases, with 11 bases remaining between them. There are 15 residues in the CDR3. Per germline, CDR1 MDHEN and CDR2 SYDVKM. Here the CDR3 reads CASSLWGLEYQPQHF. CDR3 nucleotide sequence: TGTGCCAGCAGTTTATGGGGGCTTGAGTATCAGCCCCAGCATTTT.

This clone has a single count. Distinct nucleotide sequences in the sample also encode this CDR3. This rearrangement joins TRBV4-2 to TRBJ2-3; 8 nucleotides align to TRBD1. The CDR3 runs 15 residues. After removal of 2 bases from V and 2 bases from J, the junction contained 3 bases not matched to a gene. The germline CDR1 and CDR2 sequences are LGHNA and YNFKEQ. DNA for the CDR3: TGTGCCAGCAGCCAAACAGGGGGTAACACAGATACGCAGTATTTT. Translated: CASSQTGGNTDTQYF.

The chain is built from TRBV3-1 (or the pseudogene TRBV3-2) and TRBJ2-7; D is perhaps TRBD1 (5 bases). The CDR3 contains 16 residues. The germline V gene has CDR1 LGHDT and CDR2 YNNKEL (reference sequence). Trimming removed 1 base from V and 4 bases from J, with 17 bases in between. The CDR3 is CASSQVSGSSLYEQYF. The CDR3 bases are TGTGCCAGCAGCCAAGTGTCAGGGTCCTCCCTTTACGAGCAGTACTTC.

The chain combines TRBV7-3 with TRBJ2-7; D could derive from TRBD1 or TRBD2 (6 bases each). The germline gives CDR1 SGHTA, CDR2 FQGTGA. The CDR3 runs 15 residues. The V end lost 3 bases, the J end lost 2 bases, and 14 bases lay between the germline ends. This CDR3 reads CASSFFGGAPYEQYF. CDR3 in DNA: TGTGCCAGCAGCTTCTTCGGGGGCGCCCCCTACGAGCAGTACTTC.

This chain joins TRBV28 and TRBJ2-3; no clear D. V shed 6 bases and J shed 3 bases, with 16 bases lying between them. This CDR3 spans 15 amino acids. Germline V gene data show CDR1 as MDHEN and CDR2 as SYDVKM. The CDR3 DNA reads as TGTGCCAGCAGGCCCGACCCTCCGAGGACAGATACGCAGTATTTT. Protein product: CASRPDPPRTDTQYF.

The V call is TRBV28, the J call TRBJ2-7; no reliable D call. This CDR3 is 16 amino acids long. Germline V gives CDR1 MDHEN, CDR2 SYDVKM. V was trimmed by 5 bases and J by 0 bases, leaving 17 bases between them. The CDR3 region is CASSPTLLGYSYEQYF. The CDR3 DNA follows: TGTGCCAGCAGTCCTACCCTACTGGGGTACTCCTACGAGCAGTACTTC.

The rearrangement joins TRBV5-1 to TRBJ2-5; 15 bases agree with TRBD2. The CDR3 runs 18 residues. V dropped 4 bases and J dropped 5; count of bases not matched to a gene: 12. Germline V gene sequence: CDR1 SGHRS, CDR2 YFSETQ. For the CDR3, the DNA is TGCGCCAGCAGCCTGGGACTAGCGGGGGGCCGAGATTGGGAGACCCAGTACTTC. Translating gives CASSLGLAGGRDWETQYF.

This clone was observed a single time. The rearrangement uses TRBV2 and TRBJ2-7; D call uncertain. The CDR3 is made up of 13 amino acids. Germline values: CDR1 SNHLY, CDR2 FYNNEI. Trimming cost V 6 bases and J 1 base, with 10 bases left between them. The CDR3 sequence: CASSGLVSYEQYF. The CDR3 nucleotides are TGTGCCAGCAGCGGGTTAGTATCCTACGAGCAGTACTTC. Using reference TRBV2 and TRBJ2-7 for the parts outside the CDR3, the full variable domain is EPEVTQTPSHQVTQMGQEVILRCVPISNHLYFYWYRQILGQKVEFLVSFYNNEISEKSEIFDDQFSVERPDGSNFTLKIRSTKLEDSAMYFCASSGLVSYEQYFGPGTRLTVT.

This clone was found a few times. Written as DNA, the CDR3 is TGTGCCATCAGTCCTCTCACCGATCAGCCCCAGCATTTT. This translates into CAISPLTDQPQHF. This chain joins TRBV10-3 and TRBJ1-5; D is unclear. This CDR3 contains 13 residues. V dropped 5 bases and J dropped 5 bases, with 10 bases sitting between them. CDR1 and CDR2 from the germline V gene are ENHRY and SYGVKD.

The chain links TRBV6-1 to TRBJ2-5; D is undetermined. The V end was cut by 0 bases, the J end by 5 bases, with 7 bases between. CDR1 and CDR2 (germline): MNHNS, SASEGT. This CDR3 spans 13 amino acids. The CDR3 sequence: CASSEAHRETQYF. DNA of the CDR3: TGTGCCAGCAGTGAAGCGCATAGGGAGACCCAGTACTTC.

The genes are TRBV3-1 (or the pseudogene TRBV3-2) and TRBJ2-7; D not resolved. The germline V gene encodes CDR1 LGHDT and CDR2 YNNKEL (reference sequence). Between the trimmed V and J ends, which lost 4 bases and 2 bases, there was a span of 15 bases. CDR3 length: 15 residues. The CDR3 sequence is CASSLRPDPTYEQYF. The CDR3, as DNA: TGTGCCAGCAGCCTCCGCCCGGACCCTACCTACGAGCAGTACTTC.

This chain connects TRBV30 to TRBJ2-3; a possible D gene is TRBD2 (5 bases). V was trimmed by 4 bases and J by 4 bases, leaving 9 bases between them. The germline V gene encodes CDR1 GTSNPN and CDR2 SVGIG (reference sequence). The CDR3 has 12 residues. CDR3 region: CAWTGGADTQYF. The CDR3 DNA sequence: TGTGCCTGGACCGGAGGCGCAGATACGCAGTATTTT. Filled out from reference TRBV30 and TRBJ2-3, the complete variable domain reads SQTIHQWPATLVQPVGSPLSLECTVEGTSNPNLYWYRQAAGRGLQLLFYSVGIGQISSEVPQNLSASRPQDRQFILSSKKLLLSDSGFYLCAWTGGADTQYFGPGTRLTVL.

The CDR3 coding sequence is TGTGCCAGCAGTGAGTCAGGGGTGGATCAGCCCCAGCATTTT. It specifies CASSESGVDQPQHF. This sequence joins TRBV6-1 and TRBJ1-5; D possibly corresponds to TRBD1 (6 bases). Trimming stripped 3 bases from V and 5 bases from J, with 11 bases between. Germline V gene lookup returns CDR1 MNHNS and CDR2 SASEGT. This CDR3 spans 14 amino acids.

This clone has a single count. The rearrangement links TRBV2 to TRBJ1-2; TRBD1 is a possible D gene (5 bases). Germline V gene sequence: CDR1 SNHLY, CDR2 FYNNEI. V gave up 7 bases and J gave up 8 bases, with 17 bases separating them. The CDR3 is 13 amino acids. The CDR3 nucleotides read TGTGCCAGCACCGGACAATTAGTCGAAGGCTACACCTTC. Translating gives CASTGQLVEGYTF. Using reference TRBV2 and TRBJ1-2 for the parts outside the CDR3, the full variable domain is EPEVTQTPSHQVTQMGQEVILRCVPISNHLYFYWYRQILGQKVEFLVSFYNNEISEKSEIFDDQFSVERPDGSNFTLKIRSTKLEDSAMYFCASTGQLVEGYTFGSGTRLTVV.

This chain connects TRBV18 to TRBJ1-2; possibly TRBD1 for D (6 bases). V dropped 3 bases and J dropped 5 bases, with 10 bases sitting between them. CDR1 is KGHSH, CDR2 LQKENI, per germline. The CDR3 sequence is 13 residues long. The CDR3 spells CASSPSQGYGYTF. Here the CDR3 DNA reads TGTGCCAGCTCACCCTCACAGGGTTATGGCTACACCTTC. Full variable domain (outside the CDR3, taken from reference TRBV18 and TRBJ1-2): NAGVMQNPRHLVRRRGQEARLRCSPMKGHSHVYWYRQLPEEGLKFMVYLQKENIIDESGMPKERFSAEFPKEGPSILRIQQVVRGDSAAYFCASSPSQGYGYTFGSGTRLTVV.

The V and J genes are TRBV19 and TRBJ2-5; D may match TRBD1 or TRBD2 (5 bases each). The V gene lost 5 bases and the J gene lost 3 bases, with 7 bases spanning the gap. CDR3 size: 12 residues. Germline V CDR1 and CDR2: LNHDA, SQIVND (reference sequence). The CDR3 coding sequence is TGTGCCAGTAGTTGGGGGAAAGAGACCCAGTACTTC. This translates into CASSWGKETQYF.

The chain uses TRBV9 and TRBJ1-6; unclear D gene. Per germline, CDR1 SGDLS and CDR2 YYNGEE. Trimming took 3 bases from V and 7 from J, leaving 11 bases between them. CDR3 size: 14 residues. The CDR3 region is CASSAARRNSPLHF. The CDR3 bases are TGTGCCAGCAGCGCCGCCCGGAGAAATTCACCCCTCCACTTT. The whole variable domain, filled in from reference TRBV9 and TRBJ1-6, reads DSGVTQTPKHLITATGQRVTLRCSPRSGDLSVYWYQQSLDQGLQFLIQYYNGEERAKGNILERFSAQQFPDLHSELNLSSLELGDSALYFCASSAARRNSPLHFGNGTRLTVT.

The chain links TRBV5-1 to TRBJ1-1, with D unclear. The V and J ends lost 0 bases and 1 base respectively, with 4 bases between them. Germline V gene sequence: CDR1 SGHRS, CDR2 YFSETQ. This CDR3 has 13 residues. The CDR3 DNA reads as TGCGCCAGCAGCTTGGTCAGGAACACTGAAGCTTTCTTT. The encoded protein is CASSLVRNTEAFF. The complete variable domain, with remaining parts taken from reference TRBV5-1 and TRBJ1-1, reads KAGVTQTPRYLIKTRGQQVTLSCSPISGHRSVSWYQQTPGQGLQFLFEYFSETQRNKGNFPGRFSGRQFSNSRSEMNVSTLELGDSALYLCASSLVRNTEAFFGQGTRLTVV.

The genes are TRBV3-1 (or the pseudogene TRBV3-2) and TRBJ2-3; D is uncertain. The V gene's germline CDR1 is LGHDT and CDR2 YNNKEL (reference sequence). The CDR3 covers 12 residues. V was cut by 4 bases and J by 4 bases, with 6 bases left in between. CDR3 nucleotides: TGTGCCAGCAGCCGGGGTCCAGATACGCAGTATTTT. Translating gives CASSRGPDTQYF.

The chain has TRBV27 and TRBJ1-2; D not certain. Looked up from germline, CDR1 is MNHEY and CDR2 is SMNVEV (reference sequence). The CDR3 loop spans 14 amino acids. The V end was cut by 5 bases, the J end by 3 bases, with 13 bases between. The CDR3 DNA is TGTGCCAGCAGTCTGAGCGCTTCGGACTATGGCTACACCTTC. Protein sequence: CASSLSASDYGYTF.

This chain uses TRBV5-4 with TRBJ2-2; TRBD1 is a possible D gene (8 bases). V dropped 3 bases and J dropped 5 bases, with 14 bases sitting between them. The CDR3 extends over 15 amino acids. Germline V gives CDR1 SGHNT, CDR2 YYREEE (reference sequence). The CDR3 is CASSSQQGGTGELFF. The CDR3 DNA reads as TGTGCCAGCAGCTCCCAACAGGGGGGGACCGGGGAGCTGTTTTTT.